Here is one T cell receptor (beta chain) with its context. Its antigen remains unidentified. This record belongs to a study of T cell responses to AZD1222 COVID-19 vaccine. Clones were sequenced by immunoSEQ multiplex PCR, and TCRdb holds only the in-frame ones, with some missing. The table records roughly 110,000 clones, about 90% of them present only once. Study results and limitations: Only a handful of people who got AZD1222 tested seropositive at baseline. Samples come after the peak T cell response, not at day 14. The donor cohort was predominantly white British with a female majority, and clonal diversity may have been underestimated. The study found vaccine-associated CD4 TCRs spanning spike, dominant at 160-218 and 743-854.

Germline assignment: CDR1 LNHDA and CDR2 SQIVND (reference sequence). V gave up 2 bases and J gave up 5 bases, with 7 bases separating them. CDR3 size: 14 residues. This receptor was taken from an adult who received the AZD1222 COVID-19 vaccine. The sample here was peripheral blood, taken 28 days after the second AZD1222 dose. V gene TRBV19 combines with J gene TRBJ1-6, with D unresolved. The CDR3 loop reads CASSIWRNNSPLHF. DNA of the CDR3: TGTGCCAGTAGTATATGGCGCAATAATTCACCCCTCCACTTT.